This T cell receptor (beta chain) was retrieved from a study of T cell repertoires in cytomegalovirus infection (dated by TCRdb to the late 2010s). In terms of the full investigation: Alongside well-studied HLA-B-restricted epitopes, the peptide stimulations were aimed at recently identified HLA-C-restricted CMV epitopes, whose presentation resists viral immunomodulation. Because public TCR beta signatures pointed to carriage of CMV infection together with the matching HLA type, the HLA type of each donor mattered for the analysis. Paper-wide results and their limitations: Cumulative frequency of public TCR beta family members discriminated carriers of CMV infection plus the relevant HLA type in this cohort and an independent roughly 350-donor cohort. The ex vivo response was dominated by HLA-C-restricted CMV-specific TCR beta clonotypes, which also provided the single most frequent clonotype in two of eight donors.

V has 6 bases trimmed and J has 0 bases trimmed; junction bases matching no gene number 6. The CDR3, from cysteine to phenylalanine, totals 14 residues. The CDR3 DNA has 42 bases and is translated from base 1. CDR1 and CDR2, per the germline V gene (reference sequence), are DFQATT and SNEGSKA. The treatment or condition tag for this specimen amounts to: in vitro stimulation with specific CMV peptide epitopes to enrich CMV-specific T cells. Remarks on this clonotype: Its antigen remains unidentified. Base qualities are missing; no much larger clone stands one base away.

The run used an Illumina HiSeq 1500. In TCRdb, the public reads were trimmed at Q25 with fastp and aligned with MiXCR, with productive beta chains retained. When rows share a CDR3 protein, they turn into one entry using the most common DNA and genes. The sample profile shows about 360,000 distinct CDR3 sequences; about 34% of them were found once. The ten largest clones take up roughly 14% of the sample. The starting material was cultured PBMCs, obtained from culture after CMV antigen stimulation. This receptor chain uses TRBV20-1 and TRBJ1-2; 8 middle bases align to TRBD1. The source is a human donor in good health (CMV status not recorded). Some clones in this sample may be carry-over from other donors' samples. The encoded CDR3 is CSAKQGVTNYGYTF. The DNA sequence follows: TGCAGTGCCAAACAGGGGGTGACTAACTATGGCTACACCTTC.